This entry lists 25 T cell receptor beta chains sequenced from one sample in a study of shared clonotypes between healthy human individuals. The protocol was immunoSEQ multiplex PCR, while the TCRdb copy is restricted to in-frame clones and leaves out a portion. Among about 2.1 million clones listed, 93% were seen once. CD8 cells regarded as naive lacked CD45RO, were positively chosen for CCR7, and omitted terminally differentiated effector memory CD45RA+ cells. The source material was naive CD8+ T cells from PBMCs. These receptors all stem from a man younger than 35 in good health. Some clones in this sample may be carry-over from other donors' samples.

The J gene is TRBJ2-1, the V gene TRBV7-9; D possibly corresponds to TRBD1 (6 bases). The CDR3 runs 15 residues. Germline V gene lookup returns CDR1 SEHNR and CDR2 FQNEAQ (reference sequence). The V and J ends lost 6 bases and 2 bases respectively, with 14 bases between them. The CDR3 reads CASREVGGTYNEQFF. The CDR3 nucleotides read TGTGCCAGCAGGGAAGTAGGGGGTACCTACAATGAGCAGTTCTTC.

The chain uses TRBV6-1 and TRBJ1-2, with D unresolved. V lost 1 base to trimming and J lost 6 bases, with 3 bases between them. Germline assignment: CDR1 MNHNS and CDR2 SASEGT. This CDR3 spans 11 amino acids. The DNA for the CDR3 is TGTGCCAGCAGTGAAGGGAATGGCTACACCTTC. Translated, it gives CASSEGNGYTF.

There are a few counts of this clone. The V call is TRBV4-1, the J call TRBJ1-1, with TRBD1 matching over 7 bases. J gave up 0 bases and V 4 bases, and 5 bases lay outside the gene matches. The CDR3 sequence is 15 residues long. Germline V gives CDR1 MGHRA, CDR2 YSYEKL. The CDR3 sequence is CASSPIGQVNTEAFF. CDR3 bases: TGCGCCAGCAGCCCGATCGGACAGGTGAACACTGAAGCTTTCTTT.

The V and J genes are TRBV13 and TRBJ1-1, with D unresolved. Trimming shortened V by 7 bases and J by 2 bases, and 14 bases separated the two germline ends. Looked up from germline, CDR1 is PRHDT and CDR2 is FYEKMQ (reference sequence). This CDR3 is built from 14 residues. CDR3 residues: CASTPSRRNTEAFF. CDR3 sequence (DNA): TGTGCCAGCACCCCCAGCCGGAGAAACACTGAAGCTTTCTTT.

V usage is TRBV19 and J usage is TRBJ2-5, with unresolved D. This CDR3 region has 16 residues. Germline V gene data show CDR1 as LNHDA and CDR2 as SQIVND (reference sequence). Trimming shortened V by 3 bases and J by 5 bases, and 19 bases separated the two germline ends. The CDR3 is CASSMSGGVWVETQYF. The CDR3 DNA reads as TGTGCCAGTAGTATGTCAGGCGGCGTGTGGGTGGAGACCCAGTACTTC. The full variable domain, its missing parts supplied by reference TRBV19 and TRBJ2-5, is DGGITQSPKYLFRKEGQNVTLSCEQNLNHDAMYWYRQDPGQGLRLIYYSQIVNDFQKGDIAEGYSVSREKKESFPLTVTSAQKNPTAFYLCASSMSGGVWVETQYFGPGTRLLVL.

The chain employs TRBV29-1 and TRBJ1-1; perhaps TRBD1 as D (5 bases). This CDR3 region has 13 residues. V dropped 6 bases and J dropped 2 bases, with 13 bases sitting between them. CDR1 and CDR2 from the germline V gene are SQVTM and ANQGSEA. The CDR3 loop is CSVTTGGNTEAFF. The CDR3 DNA sequence: TGCAGCGTAACCACTGGGGGAAACACTGAAGCTTTCTTT.

V is TRBV7-9 and J is TRBJ2-7; 11 bases are shared with TRBD2. Germline assignment: CDR1 SEHNR and CDR2 FQNEAQ (reference sequence). V shed 5 bases and J 0 bases; nucleotides not matched to a gene: 6. The CDR3 is 16 residues long. Written as DNA, the CDR3 is TGTGCCAGCAGCGGAGCCACTAGCGGGAGCTCCTACGAGCAGTACTTC. This sequence encodes CASSGATSGSSYEQYF.

The CDR3 loop is CASSTPGRANTGELFF. The DNA of the CDR3 is TGTGCCAGCAGTACCCCCGGGAGGGCGAACACCGGGGAGCTGTTTTTT. The chain combines TRBV27 with TRBJ2-2, with 8 bases that match TRBD2. The CDR3 covers 16 residues. J was trimmed by 0 bases and V by 5 bases; bases with no gene match: 5. CDR1 is MNHEY and CDR2 is SMNVEV in the germline V gene (reference sequence).

This clone has only one observation. The chain recombines TRBV29-1 with TRBJ2-7; 7 bases agree with TRBD1. Trimming at V came to 3 bases and at J to 1 base, leaving 3 bases not matched to a gene. Germline CDR1 is SQVTM and CDR2 is ANQGSEA. The CDR3 sequence is 13 residues long. In DNA, the CDR3 is TGCAGCGTTGACACAGGGGATTCCTACGAGCAGTACTTC. This encodes CSVDTGDSYEQYF.

The chain carries TRBV7-9 and TRBJ2-7; 8 bases match TRBD1. V was pared by 1 base and J by 5 bases, with 7 bases of the junction left unmatched. This CDR3 is 15 amino acids long. Germline-derived CDR1 and CDR2 are SEHNR and FQNEAQ (reference sequence). CDR3 protein: CASSLVMTGDNEQYF. The CDR3 DNA sequence: TGTGCCAGCAGCTTAGTTATGACAGGGGATAACGAGCAGTACTTC.

V is TRBV25-1 and J is TRBJ1-1; tentatively, D is TRBD1 (5 bases). Germline V gene data show CDR1 as MGHDK and CDR2 as SYGVNS. V dropped 3 bases and J dropped 10 bases, with 12 bases sitting between them. CDR3 length equals 12 residues. CDR3 region: CASSDDRPAAFF. CDR3 coding DNA: TGTGCCAGCAGTGACGACAGACCGGCAGCTTTCTTT.

The chain couples TRBV19 to TRBJ2-5; TRBD2 matches at 12 bases. The V gene end was trimmed by 5 bases and the J gene end by 4 bases; junction bases not matched to a gene: 2. CDR3 length: 14 residues. Germline CDR1 and CDR2: LNHDA and SQIVND (reference sequence). CDR3 in DNA: TGTGCCAGTAGTCGGACTAGCGGGATAGAGACCCAGTACTTC. This encodes CASSRTSGIETQYF.

The chain couples TRBV5-6 to TRBJ2-1; maybe TRBD1 (5 bases). V lost 2 bases and J lost 0, with 12 bases in between. This CDR3 is built from 16 residues. CDR1 SGHDT and CDR2 YYEEEE come from the germline V gene. This chain's CDR3 is CASSFDRLSSYNEQFF. CDR3 bases: TGTGCCAGCAGCTTCGACAGACTTAGCTCCTACAATGAGCAGTTCTTC.

Turning to this clone: Within the sample, other DNA sequences also encode this same CDR3. The chain uses TRBV28 and TRBJ1-5; D is ambiguous. Germline V gives CDR1 MDHEN, CDR2 SYDVKM. With 3 bases removed from V and 3 bases from J, the gap between germline ends came to 9 bases. The CDR3 sequence is 14 residues long. CDR3 in amino acids: CASSFGSLNQPQHF. The CDR3 DNA reads as TGTGCCAGCAGTTTTGGAAGTCTCAATCAGCCCCAGCATTTT. The entire variable domain, with the rest obtained from reference TRBV28 and TRBJ1-5, is as follows: DVKVTQSSRYLVKRTGEKVFLECVQDMDHENMFWYRQDPGLGLRLIYFSYDVKMKEKGDIPEGYSVSREKKERFSLILESASTNQTSMYLCASSFGSLNQPQHFGDGTRLSIL.

The V and J genes are TRBV9 and TRBJ2-7; a weak D match, TRBD1 (7 bases). Trimming removed 2 bases at V and 0 bases at J, with 12 bases between. In germline, CDR1 is SGDLS, CDR2 YYNGEE. This CDR3 has 15 amino acids. The CDR3 nucleotides are TGTGCCAGCAGCGTCAGGGGGGAGGCCTCCTACGAGCAGTACTTC. As protein: CASSVRGEASYEQYF.

The chain uses TRBV11-2 and TRBJ2-1, with a possible D match to TRBD2 (5 bases). Germline assignment: CDR1 SGHAT and CDR2 FQNNGV. This CDR3 spans 15 amino acids. V was pared by 5 bases and J by 3 bases, with 14 bases between. The CDR3 loop is CASSAWEINYNEQFF. DNA of the CDR3: TGTGCCAGCAGCGCCTGGGAGATCAACTACAATGAGCAGTTCTTC.

For this clone: Compared with germline, one end of the junction differs, possibly owing to a read error. This same CDR3 is encoded by further DNA sequences in the sample. The chain recombines TRBV13 with TRBJ1-2; no reliable D call. Looked up from germline, CDR1 is PRHDT and CDR2 is FYEKMQ (reference sequence). The CDR3 covers 14 residues. CDR3 in DNA: TGTGCCAGCAGCCTAGGGCGAGCTAACTATGGCTACACCTTC. It codes for CASSLGRANYGYTF.

This chain uses TRBV11-2 with TRBJ2-1; possible D gene TRBD2, 5 bases. The CDR3 loop spans 14 amino acids. The germline gives CDR1 SGHAT, CDR2 FQNNGV. The V and J ends lost 2 bases and 5 bases respectively, with 10 bases between them. CDR3 region: CASSLKRIDNEQFF. The CDR3 DNA sequence: TGTGCCAGCAGCTTAAAGCGGATTGACAATGAGCAGTTCTTC.

J is TRBJ2-2 and V is TRBV27; possible D gene TRBD1, 6 bases. V was trimmed by 5 bases and J by 6 bases, leaving 10 bases between them. CDR1 and CDR2 (germline): MNHEY, SMNVEV (reference sequence). The CDR3 has 13 amino acids. The CDR3 DNA sequence: TGTGCCAGCAGTATCTACAGGGCCGGGGAGCTGTTTTTT. Translated, it gives CASSIYRAGELFF.

This chain links TRBV28 with TRBJ1-1, with D unclear. V gave up 3 bases and J gave up 2 bases, with 10 bases separating them. The germline V gene encodes CDR1 MDHEN and CDR2 SYDVKM. This CDR3 has 14 residues. CDR3 nucleotide sequence: TGTGCCAGCAGTTTCGGTCAGAAAAACACTGAAGCTTTCTTT. Translating it yields CASSFGQKNTEAFF.

The chain is built from TRBV2 and TRBJ1-3; TRBD1 agrees at 9 bases. CDR1 SNHLY and CDR2 FYNNEI come from the germline V gene. Trimming removed 7 bases from V and 4 bases from J; junction bases left unmatched: 8. The CDR3 loop spans 15 amino acids. The CDR3 DNA reads as TGTGCCAGCACCCACCGGGACAGGGTCGGAAACACCATATATTTT. It translates to CASTHRDRVGNTIYF.

The V and J genes are TRBV5-1 and TRBJ1-2; tentative D call: TRBD1 (5 bases). The CDR3 runs 17 residues. Trimming took 4 bases from V and 1 from J, leaving 20 bases between them. Germline CDR1 is SGHRS and CDR2 is YFSETQ. CDR3 DNA: TGCGCCAGCAGCCCATTCATCCCAGGGTTATTTAACTATGGCTACACCTTC. It specifies CASSPFIPGLFNYGYTF.

The genes are TRBV10-3 and TRBJ2-7; 9 bases fit TRBD1. After removal of 4 bases from V and 7 bases from J, the junction contained 11 bases not matched to a gene. CDR1 is ENHRY, CDR2 SYGVKD, per germline. This CDR3 region has 15 residues. The CDR3 protein is CAISVEQGASSEQYF. For the CDR3, the DNA is TGTGCCATCAGTGTCGAACAGGGGGCCTCGAGTGAGCAGTACTTC.

This chain joins TRBV6-5 and TRBJ1-2; maybe TRBD1 (6 bases). Germline CDR1 reads MNHEY; CDR2 reads SVGAGI. The CDR3 has 13 residues. With 4 bases removed from V and 8 bases from J, the gap between germline ends came to 14 bases. In DNA, the CDR3 is TGTGCCAGCAGTTTCACAGGGAGGGGAGGCTACACCTTC. Encoded protein: CASSFTGRGGYTF.

This clone was observed once. V is TRBV19 and J is TRBJ2-1; TRBD2 might be the D (6 bases). V dropped 7 bases and J dropped 8 bases, with 18 bases sitting between them. Germline V CDR1 and CDR2: LNHDA, SQIVND (reference sequence). The CDR3 contains 14 residues. Written as DNA, the CDR3 is TGTGCCAGTAAGATATGGGCAACGGGGGATGAGCAGTTCTTC. This sequence encodes CASKIWATGDEQFF. The entire variable domain, with the rest obtained from reference TRBV19 and TRBJ2-1, is as follows: DGGITQSPKYLFRKEGQNVTLSCEQNLNHDAMYWYRQDPGQGLRLIYYSQIVNDFQKGDIAEGYSVSREKKESFPLTVTSAQKNPTAFYLCASKIWATGDEQFFGPGTRLTVL.